The 15 T cell receptor beta chains listed next were all sequenced from one sample in a study of blood T cells in healthy people across ages. Through a sample-barcoded 5' primer and a J-beta primer mix, a second PCR was run for about 6 to 11 cycles. TCRdb ran MiXCR on the 5' RACE reads and lists one entry per CDR3 protein. The table includes 1.4 million or so distinct CDR3 sequences, under 55% detected once. The sequencing sample was made of blood. The origin of the receptors is a woman aged 18 to 35 in good health.

This chain uses TRBV20-1 with TRBJ2-5; no reliable D call. This CDR3 is built from 12 residues. The ends were cut back, 3 bases at V and 5 bases at J, with 10 bases in the middle. The germline V gene has CDR1 DFQATT and CDR2 SNEGSKA (reference sequence). As DNA, the CDR3 is TGCAGTGCTAGTGGCCTAGTGGAGACCCAGTACTTC. It is translated as CSASGLVETQYF.

This clonotype was seen more than once but under ten times. The chain joins TRBV6-4 to TRBJ2-7; D is uncertain. The V gene lost 3 bases and the J gene lost 3 bases, with 9 bases spanning the gap. Germline V CDR1 and CDR2: MRHNA, SNTAGT. CDR3 length: 13 residues. Here the CDR3 DNA reads TGTGCCAGCAGTGAGCAGCCGAACTACGAGCAGTACTTC. Translation: CASSEQPNYEQYF.

This clonotype was observed a single time. The chain carries TRBV13 and TRBJ2-1, with 10 nucleotides matching TRBD1. Near its end, the DNA agrees better with TRBJ2-7, so the J call may be wrong. CDR1 is PRHDT and CDR2 is FYEKMQ in the germline V gene (reference sequence). The CDR3 extends over 16 amino acids. For the CDR3, the DNA is TGTGCCAGCAGCTTCACCGGGACAGGGGTTTACAATGAGCAGTACTTC. It codes for CASSFTGTGVYNEQYF.

A few counts support this clonotype. This chain uses TRBV25-1 with TRBJ1-5; D is possibly TRBD1 (6 bases). This CDR3 comprises 14 residues. The germline V gene encodes CDR1 MGHDK and CDR2 SYGVNS. V dropped 4 bases and J dropped 5 bases, with 12 bases sitting between them. The DNA for the CDR3 is TGTGCCAGCAGTGGCCGGGGGACATATCAGCCCCAGCATTTT. It is translated as CASSGRGTYQPQHF. The entire variable domain, with the rest obtained from reference TRBV25-1 and TRBJ1-5, is as follows: EADIYQTPRYLVIGTGKKITLECSQTMGHDKMYWYQQDPGMELHLIHYSYGVNSTEKGDLSSESTVSRIRTEHFPLTLESARPSHTSQYLCASSGRGTYQPQHFGDGTRLSIL.

This clonotype has a handful of counts. The gene calls are TRBV12-3 or TRBV12-4 and TRBJ1-2; a possible D gene is TRBD1 (6 bases). The CDR3 contains 14 residues. V was shortened by 5 bases and J by 0 bases, with 10 bases between the two germline ends. This CDR3 reads CASSTGSANYGYTF. The CDR3 DNA is TGTGCCAGCAGTACAGGGTCAGCTAACTATGGCTACACCTTC.

The chain employs TRBV5-1 and TRBJ2-5; D uncertain. V was pared by 4 bases and J by 1 base, with 11 bases between. From germline, CDR1 is SGHRS and CDR2 YFSETQ. This CDR3 is 14 amino acids long. CDR3 sequence: CASSAAQLQETQYF. The DNA for the CDR3 is TGCGCCAGCAGCGCTGCACAGCTCCAAGAGACCCAGTACTTC. The entire variable domain, with the rest obtained from reference TRBV5-1 and TRBJ2-5, is as follows: KAGVTQTPRYLIKTRGQQVTLSCSPISGHRSVSWYQQTPGQGLQFLFEYFSETQRNKGNFPGRFSGRQFSNSRSEMNVSTLELGDSALYLCASSAAQLQETQYFGPGTRLLVL.

The V and J genes are TRBV20-1 and TRBJ2-3; the match to TRBD2 covers 8 bases. The junction had 3 bases not matched to a gene; V was cut back by 5 bases and J by 2 bases. CDR3 length: 13 amino acids. CDR1 is DFQATT, CDR2 SNEGSKA, per germline (reference sequence). The CDR3 region has the DNA TGCAGTGCTGCGGGGGGTCCCACAGATACGCAGTATTTT. Translation: CSAAGGPTDTQYF.

The chain is built from TRBV27 and TRBJ2-1, with D possibly being TRBD2 (6 bases). The germline gives CDR1 MNHEY, CDR2 SMNVEV (reference sequence). The V end lost 0 bases, the J end lost 8 bases, and 8 bases lay between the germline ends. The CDR3 is 13 residues long. The chain's CDR3 is CASSLSASDEQFF. The CDR3 DNA sequence: TGTGCCAGCAGTTTATCAGCTAGCGATGAGCAGTTCTTC.

This clonotype was counted a few times. The V call is TRBV24-1, the J call TRBJ2-1; TRBD1 matches at 9 bases. CDR3 length: 17 residues. The trim removed 0 bases at V and 6 bases at J, leaving 8 bases unmatched. The germline CDR1 and CDR2 sequences are KGHDR and SFDVKD. The CDR3 is CATSDLSGTGFFNEQFF. CDR3 nucleotide sequence: TGTGCCACCAGTGATTTGTCCGGGACAGGGTTTTTCAATGAGCAGTTCTTC.

The CDR3 protein is CASSPLDRGSTDTQYF. CDR3 DNA sequence: TGTGCCAGCAGCCCCCTGGACAGGGGAAGCACAGATACGCAGTATTTT. The chain joins TRBV28 to TRBJ2-3; 9 bases align to TRBD1. Germline trimming cut 6 bases from V and 0 bases from J; bases unmatched to any gene: 7. Germline loops: CDR1 MDHEN, CDR2 SYDVKM. The CDR3 runs 16 residues.

This chain links TRBV25-1 with TRBJ2-5, with TRBD2 as a possible D gene (6 bases). Trimming pared 8 bases from V and 2 bases from J, leaving 15 bases between. Germline CDR1 reads MGHDK; CDR2 reads SYGVNS. The CDR3 is 14 residues long. CDR3 sequence: CASGRAGTQETQYF. The DNA of the CDR3 is TGTGCCAGCGGTCGGGCAGGGACTCAAGAGACCCAGTACTTC.

For the CDR3, the DNA is TGTGCCAGCAGCAAAGATGTCGCGGACCGCCGTGGCTACACCTTC. Encoded protein: CASSKDVADRRGYTF. V and J are TRBV6-5 and TRBJ1-2; D is unclear. This CDR3 is 15 amino acids long. CDR1 MNHEY and CDR2 SVGAGI come from the germline V gene. Trimming took 6 bases from V and 7 from J, leaving 21 bases between them.

The genes are TRBV11-2 and TRBJ2-1; D is undetermined. The germline V and J ends were trimmed by 5 bases and 9 bases, with 17 bases remaining between them. Germline V lookup: CDR1 SGHAT, CDR2 FQNNGV. The CDR3 extends over 14 amino acids. In nucleotides, the CDR3 is TGTGCCAGCAGCGTAGTTGGATTAGTGTCTGAGCAGTTCTTC. This encodes CASSVVGLVSEQFF.

The CDR3 DNA is TGTGCCTGGAGTAAGGGTGTAGGGTTGAACATTCAGTACTTC. It codes for CAWSKGVGLNIQYF. The chain links TRBV30 to TRBJ2-7; D not certain. The DNA end favors TRBJ2-4, so the J call may be wrong. The CDR3 runs 14 residues. Looked up from germline, CDR1 is GTSNPN and CDR2 is SVGIG (reference sequence).

The rearrangement joins TRBV28 to TRBJ1-5, with D perhaps matching TRBD1 (5 bases). The CDR3 runs 16 residues. With 6 bases removed from V and 0 bases from J, the gap between germline ends came to 15 bases. CDR1 and CDR2 from the germline V gene are MDHEN and SYDVKM. The CDR3 loop reads CASRFDSTFSNQPQHF. The CDR3 DNA sequence: TGTGCCAGCAGGTTCGACAGTACCTTTAGCAATCAGCCCCAGCATTTT.